Below are 14 T cell receptor beta chains sequenced from a single sample in a study of response to subunit inactivated influenza vaccine. MiXCR, applied by TCRdb to the RT-PCR reads, yields one record per CDR3 protein. The sample has roughly 620,000 distinct CDR3 sequences; approximately 11% are singletons. The sample was also linked to a second study, of T cells expressing NK-cell markers. This second study notes: What made the TCR beta cDNA was 5'RACE template switching with UMIs.

This material consisted of PBMCs from blood, taken on the day of vaccination. These TCRs come from a man aged 45-65 years who received an inactivated influenza vaccine.

This clonotype was observed a handful of times. The chain combines TRBV10-2 with TRBJ1-6; TRBD1 aligns across 9 bases. The CDR3 is 16 residues long. Germline assignment: CDR1 WSHSY and CDR2 SAAADI. V trimming: 6 bases; J trimming: 7 bases; junction bases outside the gene matches: 10. CDR3 coding DNA: TGCGCCAGCAGGGACAGGGGATCGTGGACGAATTCACCCCTCCACTTT. It yields the protein CASRDRGSWTNSPLHF.

This clonotype was counted many times. The genes are TRBV7-2 and TRBJ2-5; D gene unclear. V was trimmed by 7 bases and J by 5 bases, leaving 14 bases between them. Germline V gives CDR1 SGHTA, CDR2 FQGNSA. CDR3 size: 13 residues. CDR3 sequence: CASTVTTGETQYF. CDR3 nucleotide sequence: TGTGCCAGCACCGTTACTACTGGGGAGACCCAGTACTTC.

This chain links TRBV12-3 or TRBV12-4 with TRBJ1-3; D not certain. The length of the CDR3 is 14 residues. The V end lost 2 bases, the J end lost 4 bases, and 9 bases lay between the germline ends. CDR3 region: CASSLQLSGNTIYF. CDR3 DNA: TGTGCCAGCAGTTTACAGTTATCAGGAAACACCATATATTTT.

The rearrangement links TRBV7-2 to TRBJ1-5; D remains unclear. Trimming pared 5 bases from V and 4 bases from J, leaving 12 bases between. This CDR3 contains 14 residues. In germline, CDR1 is SGHTA, CDR2 FQGNSA. For the CDR3, the DNA is TGTGCCAGCAGCCCAACCCCGGGGAATCAGCCCCAGCATTTT. This encodes CASSPTPGNQPQHF.

The rearrangement links TRBV5-5 to TRBJ2-3; the D call may be TRBD1 or TRBD2 (6 bases each). CDR1 is SGHKS, CDR2 YYEKEE, per germline (reference sequence). This CDR3 comprises 14 residues. With 6 bases removed from V and 2 bases from J, the gap between germline ends came to 13 bases. The CDR3 loop is CASIFGGATDTQYF. The DNA for the CDR3 is TGTGCCAGCATCTTCGGGGGCGCCACAGATACGCAGTATTTT.

This clonotype was counted many times. The rearrangement joins TRBV12-3 or TRBV12-4 to TRBJ2-1, with 10 bases fitting TRBD2. The CDR3 loop spans 15 amino acids. Trimming at V came to 6 bases and at J to 9 bases, leaving 11 bases not matched to a gene. The CDR3 bases are TGTGCCAGCAGCCCCAGCGGGGGGGCAGTAGGTGAGCAGTTCTTC. This gives the protein CASSPSGGAVGEQFF.

The gene calls are TRBV5-1 and TRBJ2-7, with TRBD2 matching over 11 bases. V trimming: 0 bases; J trimming: 4 bases; junction bases outside the gene matches: 3. CDR1 and CDR2 (germline): SGHRS, YFSETQ. The CDR3 is 15 amino acids. This chain's CDR3 is CASSLVAGGRYEQYF. DNA of the CDR3: TGCGCCAGCAGCTTGGTAGCGGGAGGGAGGTACGAGCAGTACTTC.

Many counts were recorded for this clonotype. As DNA, the CDR3 is TGTGCCAGCAGCAAAGATAGAGTTGGACGCTTTTCGGATGGTAATGAGCAGTTCTTC. This translates into CASSKDRVGRFSDGNEQFF. This chain links TRBV21-1 with TRBJ2-1. TRBV21-1 is a pseudogene. The length of the CDR3 is 19 residues.

The V and J genes are TRBV3-1 and TRBJ2-7; 7 bases agree with TRBD1. With V trimmed by 5 bases and J by 3 bases, 13 bases remained unmatched. Germline V lookup: CDR1 LGHDT, CDR2 YNNKEL (reference sequence). The CDR3 loop spans 16 amino acids. DNA of the CDR3: TGTGCCAGCAGCGCGAGACAGGGAAGAGGGAACTACGAGCAGTACTTC. Its protein is CASSARQGRGNYEQYF.

V and J are TRBV2 and TRBJ2-1; D may be TRBD1 or TRBD2 (5 bases each). Trimming removed 9 bases at V and 7 bases at J, with 16 bases between. The CDR3 is 13 residues long. Per germline, CDR1 SNHLY and CDR2 FYNNEI. The CDR3 bases are TGTGCCAGGGGGACCTCTATGCGGAATGAGCAGTTCTTC. Amino acid sequence: CARGTSMRNEQFF.

This sequence joins TRBV12-3 or TRBV12-4 and TRBJ2-1, with TRBD2 as a possible D gene (6 bases). The CDR3 runs 15 residues. The germline V and J ends were trimmed by 6 bases and 9 bases, with 21 bases remaining between them. CDR3 residues: CASSLQGLRSPEQFF. The DNA of the CDR3 is TGTGCCAGCAGCCTTCAGGGACTTAGGTCTCCTGAGCAGTTCTTC.

This clonotype was detected a few times. The chain recombines TRBV6-2 or TRBV6-3 with TRBJ2-2, with TRBD2 matching 11 bases. Germline assignment: CDR1 MNHEY and CDR2 SVGEGT. V was clipped by 5 bases and J by 7 bases; unmatched bases: 18. The CDR3 has 19 residues. For the CDR3, the DNA is TGTGCCAGCAGTCCCCCCGGGACTAGCGGACGATTTGTACTCGGGGAGCTGTTTTTT. Residues: CASSPPGTSGRFVLGELFF.

This clonotype was seen many times. The rearrangement joins TRBV14 to TRBJ2-7; 10 bases are a match to TRBD2. The V gene end was trimmed by 0 bases and the J gene end by 4 bases; junction bases not matched to a gene: 6. CDR1 SGHDN and CDR2 FVKESK come from the germline V gene. The CDR3 is 16 residues long. CDR3 in amino acids: CASSQDHLAGEYEQYF. The CDR3 region has the DNA TGTGCCAGCAGCCAAGATCACCTAGCGGGAGAGTACGAGCAGTACTTC.

This clonotype was found many times. The CDR3 region is CASSQDLRLASSYEQYF. CDR3 in DNA: TGCGCCAGCAGCCAAGACTTGAGACTAGCATCCTCCTACGAGCAGTACTTC. The rearrangement links TRBV4-3 to TRBJ2-7, with 7 bases matching TRBD2. CDR1 LGHNA and CDR2 YSLEER come from the germline V gene. V shed 0 bases, J shed 0 bases, and the junction held 8 bases outside the gene matches. The CDR3 has 17 amino acids.